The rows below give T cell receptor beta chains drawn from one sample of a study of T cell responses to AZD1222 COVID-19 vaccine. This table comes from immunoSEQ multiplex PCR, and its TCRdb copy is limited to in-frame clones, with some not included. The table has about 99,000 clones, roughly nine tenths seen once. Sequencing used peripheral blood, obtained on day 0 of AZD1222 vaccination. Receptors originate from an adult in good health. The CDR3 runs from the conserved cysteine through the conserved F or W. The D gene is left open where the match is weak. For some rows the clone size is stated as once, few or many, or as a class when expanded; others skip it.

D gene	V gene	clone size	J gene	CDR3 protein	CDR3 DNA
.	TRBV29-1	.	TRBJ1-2	CSVGPEGGPYGYTF	TGCAGCGTTGGTCCCGAGGGGGGGCCCTATGGCTACACCTTC
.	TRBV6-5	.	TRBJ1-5	CASSSFRFSNQPQHF	TGTGCCAGCAGCAGTTTTAGGTTTAGCAATCAGCCCCAGCATTTT
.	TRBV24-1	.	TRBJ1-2	CATSDSQVPLGYTF	TGTGCCACCAGTGATTCACAGGTACCCTTGGGCTACACCTTC
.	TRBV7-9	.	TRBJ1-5	CASSLAGANQPQHF	TGTGCCAGCAGCTTAGCGGGGGCGAATCAGCCCCAGCATTTT
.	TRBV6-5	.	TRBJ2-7	CASRGGNEQYF	TGTGCCAGCAGGGGGGGCAACGAGCAGTACTTC
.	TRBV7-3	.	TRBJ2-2	CASSTGPPPGELFF	TGTGCCAGCAGCACGGGACCGCCCCCCGGGGAGCTGTTTTTT
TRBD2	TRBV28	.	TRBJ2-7	CASSLLTGGTYEQYF	TGTGCCAGCAGTTTATTGACGGGAGGGACCTACGAGCAGTACTTC
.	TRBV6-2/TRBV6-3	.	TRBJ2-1	CASSFSGVGTTYNEQFF	TGTGCCAGCAGTTTCTCAGGGGTGGGGACAACTTACAATGAGCAGTTCTTC
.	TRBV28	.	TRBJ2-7	CASSLQYEQYF	TGTGCCAGCAGTTTACAATACGAGCAGTACTTC
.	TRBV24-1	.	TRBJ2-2	CATSDPRTGNTGELFF	TGTGCCACCAGTGATCCCCGGACGGGGAACACCGGGGAGCTGTTTTTT
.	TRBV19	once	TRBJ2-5	CASSDHRGRVVETQYF	TGTGCCAGTAGTGACCATCGGGGCAGAGTGGTGGAGACCCAGTACTTC
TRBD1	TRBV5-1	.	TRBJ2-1	CASQGWDSTYNEQFF	TGCGCCAGCCAAGGGTGGGACAGCACCTACAATGAGCAGTTCTTC
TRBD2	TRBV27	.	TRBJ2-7	CASSFLAGAYEQYF	TGTGCCAGCAGTTTTTTAGCGGGAGCTTACGAGCAGTACTTC
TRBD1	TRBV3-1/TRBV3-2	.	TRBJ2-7	CASSQGWTGPYSYEQYF	TGTGCCAGCAGCCAAGGTTGGACAGGGCCCTACTCCTACGAGCAGTACTTC
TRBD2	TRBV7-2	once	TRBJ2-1	CASSLALAGGLYNEQFF	TGTGCCAGCAGCTTAGCCTTAGCGGGGGGGCTCTACAATGAGCAGTTCTTC
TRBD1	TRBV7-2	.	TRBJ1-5	CASSFGQGAQPQHF	TGTGCCAGCAGCTTCGGACAGGGGGCCCAGCCCCAGCATTTT
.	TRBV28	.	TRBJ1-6	CASINLRDGAIGTLHF	TGTGCCAGCATCAACCTCCGGGACGGCGCCATAGGGACCCTCCACTTT
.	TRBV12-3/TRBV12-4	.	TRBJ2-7	CASSLQGLYEQYF	TGTGCCAGCAGTTTGCAGGGTCTCTACGAGCAGTACTTC
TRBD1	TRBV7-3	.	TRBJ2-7	CASSSDRGRYYEQYF	TGTGCCAGCAGCTCGGACAGGGGTCGATACTACGAGCAGTACTTC
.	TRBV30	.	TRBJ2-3	CAWSETSTDTQYF	TGTGCCTGGAGTGAAACAAGCACAGATACGCAGTATTTT
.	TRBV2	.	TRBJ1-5	CASSLPRGPSGNQPQHF	TGTGCCAGCAGCCTCCCGAGAGGCCCCTCGGGCAATCAGCCCCAGCATTTT
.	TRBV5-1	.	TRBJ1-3	CASSLVASSGNTIYF	TGCGCCAGCAGCTTGGTGGCGAGCTCTGGAAACACCATATATTTT
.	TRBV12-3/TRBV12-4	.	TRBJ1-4	CASSLNEKLFF	TGTGCCAGCAGTTTAAACGAAAAACTGTTTTTT
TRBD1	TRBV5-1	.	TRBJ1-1	CASSTGQGGSTEAFF	TGCGCCAGCAGCACCGGACAGGGAGGGAGCACTGAAGCTTTCTTT
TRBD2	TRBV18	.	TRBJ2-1	CASPPRLAGGGNEQFF	TGTGCCAGCCCACCACGGCTGGCGGGAGGCGGTAATGAGCAGTTCTTC
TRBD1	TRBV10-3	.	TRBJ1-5	CAISTDREYSNQPQHF	TGTGCCATCAGTACAGACAGGGAGTATAGCAATCAGCCCCAGCATTTT
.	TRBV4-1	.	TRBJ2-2	CASSRGQNTGELFF	TGCGCCAGCAGCCGCGGACAGAACACCGGGGAGCTGTTTTTT
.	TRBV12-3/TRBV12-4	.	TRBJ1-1	CASTRGVTEAFF	TGTGCCAGCACCCGAGGGGTAACTGAAGCTTTCTTT
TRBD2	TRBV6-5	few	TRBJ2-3	CASSGLAGVLGTQYF	TGTGCCAGCAGCGGACTAGCGGGAGTTTTGGGAACGCAGTATTTT
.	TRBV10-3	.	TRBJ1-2	CAISGRRNYGYTF	TGTGCCATCAGTGGCCGAAGAAACTATGGCTACACCTTC
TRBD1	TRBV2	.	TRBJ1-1	CASRDRGLFTEAFF	TGTGCCAGCCGGGACAGGGGGCTTTTCACTGAAGCTTTCTTT
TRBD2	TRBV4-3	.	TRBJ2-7	CASSQDSGGKGTYEQYF	TGCGCCAGCAGCCAAGATTCCGGGGGGAAAGGAACCTACGAGCAGTACTTC
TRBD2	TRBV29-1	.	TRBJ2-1	CSVETSGRNEQFF	TGCAGCGTTGAAACTAGCGGGAGAAATGAGCAGTTCTTC
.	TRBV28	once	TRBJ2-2	CASSLFGTIGGELFF	TGTGCCAGCAGTTTATTTGGGACAATCGGCGGGGAGCTGTTTTTT
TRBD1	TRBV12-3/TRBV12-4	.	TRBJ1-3	CASRTGAGNTIYF	TGTGCCAGCAGGACAGGGGCTGGAAACACCATATATTTT
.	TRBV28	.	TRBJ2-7	CASSPHVYEQYF	TGTGCCAGCAGTCCCCATGTTTACGAGCAGTACTTC
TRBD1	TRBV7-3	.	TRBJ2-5	CASSSSGTGGRETQYF	TGTGCCAGCAGTTCCTCCGGGACAGGGGGCCGAGAGACCCAGTACTTC
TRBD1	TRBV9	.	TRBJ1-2	CASSLRDRETYYTF	TGTGCCAGCAGTCTCCGGGACAGGGAAACGTACTACACCTTC
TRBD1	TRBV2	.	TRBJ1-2	CASSISGQVHGYTF	TGTGCCAGCAGCATCTCAGGACAGGTACATGGCTACACCTTC
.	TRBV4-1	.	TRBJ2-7	CASSPIGQKSSNEQYF	TGCGCCAGCAGCCCAATTGGGCAAAAGAGCTCCAACGAGCAGTACTTC
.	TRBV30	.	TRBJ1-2	CAWSVSGGSYGYTF	TGTGCCTGGAGTGTAAGTGGGGGGAGCTATGGCTACACCTTC
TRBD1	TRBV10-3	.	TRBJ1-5	CAINQTGISNQPQHF	TGTGCCATCAACCAGACAGGGATCAGCAATCAGCCCCAGCATTTT
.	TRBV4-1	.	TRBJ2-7	CASSQDEGTYEQYF	TGCGCCAGCAGCCAAGATGAGGGAACCTACGAGCAGTACTTC
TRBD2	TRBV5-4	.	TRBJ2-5	CASSPGGDQETQYF	TGTGCCAGCAGCCCGGGGGGGGACCAAGAGACCCAGTACTTC
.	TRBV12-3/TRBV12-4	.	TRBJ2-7	CASSWSQYEQYF	TGTGCCAGCAGTTGGTCCCAGTACGAGCAGTACTTC
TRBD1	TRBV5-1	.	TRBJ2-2	CASNQGARAGELFF	TGCGCCAGCAACCAGGGGGCGCGTGCCGGGGAGCTGTTTTTT
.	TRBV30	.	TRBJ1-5	CAWSVRGNQPQHF	TGTGCCTGGAGTGTACGGGGCAATCAGCCCCAGCATTTT
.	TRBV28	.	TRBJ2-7	CASSLSTLDEQYF	TGTGCCAGCAGTTTATCTACCTTAGACGAGCAGTACTTC
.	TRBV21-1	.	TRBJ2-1	CASSATGTGAYNEQFF	TGTGCCAGCAGCGCTACCGGGACAGGGGCCTACAATGAGCAGTTCTTC
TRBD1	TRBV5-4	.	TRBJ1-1	CASSLATGVNTEAFF	TGTGCCAGCAGCTTAGCGACAGGGGTGAACACTGAAGCTTTCTTT
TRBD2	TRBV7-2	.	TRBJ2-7	CASGPFTSGSYEQYF	TGTGCCAGCGGTCCTTTTACTAGCGGTTCCTACGAGCAGTACTTC
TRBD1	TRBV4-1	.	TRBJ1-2	CASSQVTGDYGYTF	TGCGCCAGCAGCCAAGTGACAGGGGACTATGGCTACACCTTC
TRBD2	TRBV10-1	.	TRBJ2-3	CASKRATSGGSSTDTQYF	TGCGCCAGCAAGAGAGCGACTAGCGGGGGGTCTAGCACAGATACGCAGTATTTT
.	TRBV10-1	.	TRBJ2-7	CASSESGAALYEQYF	TGCGCCAGCAGTGAGTCGGGGGCAGCCCTTTACGAGCAGTACTTC